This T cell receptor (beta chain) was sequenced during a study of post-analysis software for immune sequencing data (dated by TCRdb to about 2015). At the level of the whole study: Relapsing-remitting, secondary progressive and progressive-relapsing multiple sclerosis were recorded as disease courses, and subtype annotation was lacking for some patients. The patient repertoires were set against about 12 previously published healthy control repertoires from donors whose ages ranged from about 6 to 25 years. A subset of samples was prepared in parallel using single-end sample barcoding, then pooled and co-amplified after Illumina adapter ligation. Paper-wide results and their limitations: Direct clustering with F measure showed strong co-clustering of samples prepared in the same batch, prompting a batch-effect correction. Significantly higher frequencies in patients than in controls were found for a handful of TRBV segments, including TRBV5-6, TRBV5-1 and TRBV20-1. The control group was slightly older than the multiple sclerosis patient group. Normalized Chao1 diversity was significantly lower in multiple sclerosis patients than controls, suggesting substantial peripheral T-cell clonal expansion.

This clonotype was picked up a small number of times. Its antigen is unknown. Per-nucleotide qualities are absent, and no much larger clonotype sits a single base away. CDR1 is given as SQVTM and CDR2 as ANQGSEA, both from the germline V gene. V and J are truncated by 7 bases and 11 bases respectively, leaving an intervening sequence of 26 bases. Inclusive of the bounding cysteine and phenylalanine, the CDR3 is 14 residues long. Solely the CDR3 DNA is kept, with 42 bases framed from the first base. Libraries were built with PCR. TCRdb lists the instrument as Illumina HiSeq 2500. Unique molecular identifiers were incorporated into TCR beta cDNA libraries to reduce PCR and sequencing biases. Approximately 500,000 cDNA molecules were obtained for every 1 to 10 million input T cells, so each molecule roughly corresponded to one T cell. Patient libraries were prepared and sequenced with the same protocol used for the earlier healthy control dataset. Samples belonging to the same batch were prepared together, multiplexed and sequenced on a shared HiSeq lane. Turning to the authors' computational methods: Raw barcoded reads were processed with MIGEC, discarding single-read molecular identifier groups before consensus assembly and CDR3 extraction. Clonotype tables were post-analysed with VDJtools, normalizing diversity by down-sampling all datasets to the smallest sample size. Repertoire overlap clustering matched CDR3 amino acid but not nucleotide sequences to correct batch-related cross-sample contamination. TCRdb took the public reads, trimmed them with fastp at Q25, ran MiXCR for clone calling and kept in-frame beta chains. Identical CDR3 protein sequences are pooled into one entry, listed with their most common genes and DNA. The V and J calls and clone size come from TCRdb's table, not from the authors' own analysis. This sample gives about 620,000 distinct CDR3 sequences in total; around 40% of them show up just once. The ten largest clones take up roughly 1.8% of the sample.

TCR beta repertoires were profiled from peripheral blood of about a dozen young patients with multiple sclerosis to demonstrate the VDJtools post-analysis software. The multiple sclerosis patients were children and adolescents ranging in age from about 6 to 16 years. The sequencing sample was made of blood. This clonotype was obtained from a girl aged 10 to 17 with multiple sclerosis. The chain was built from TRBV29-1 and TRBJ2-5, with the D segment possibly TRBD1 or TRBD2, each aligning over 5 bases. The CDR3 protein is CSARGAGPVPEQYF. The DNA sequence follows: TGCAGCGCCCGTGGGGCGGGCCCGGTTCCAGAGCAGTACTTC.